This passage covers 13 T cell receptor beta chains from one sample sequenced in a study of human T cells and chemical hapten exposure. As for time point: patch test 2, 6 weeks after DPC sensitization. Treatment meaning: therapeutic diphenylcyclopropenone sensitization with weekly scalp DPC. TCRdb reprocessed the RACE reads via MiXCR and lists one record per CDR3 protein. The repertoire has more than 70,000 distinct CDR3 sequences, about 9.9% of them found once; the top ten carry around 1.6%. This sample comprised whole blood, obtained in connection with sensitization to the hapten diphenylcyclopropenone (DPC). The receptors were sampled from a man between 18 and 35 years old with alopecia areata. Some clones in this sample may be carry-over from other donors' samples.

CDR3: CASSFGPIYGYTF. CDR3 bases: TGTGCCAGCAGTTTCGGGCCCATCTATGGCTACACCTTC. The rearrangement uses TRBV6-5 and TRBJ1-2; unclear D gene. Germline CDR1 and CDR2: MNHEY and SVGAGI. CDR3 length: 13 amino acids. V was cut by 4 bases and J by 4 bases, with 10 bases left in between.

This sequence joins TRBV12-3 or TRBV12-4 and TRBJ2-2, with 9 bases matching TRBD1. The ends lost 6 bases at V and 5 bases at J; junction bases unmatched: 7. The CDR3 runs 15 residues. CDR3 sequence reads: CASRTGGVGTGELFF. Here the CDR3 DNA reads TGTGCCAGCAGAACAGGGGGCGTAGGAACCGGGGAGCTGTTTTTT.

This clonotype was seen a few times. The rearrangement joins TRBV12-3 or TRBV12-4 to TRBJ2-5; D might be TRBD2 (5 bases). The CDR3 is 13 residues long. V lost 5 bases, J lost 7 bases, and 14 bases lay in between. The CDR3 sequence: CASSIGVSGTQYF. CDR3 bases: TGTGCCAGCAGTATCGGGGTTTCGGGGACCCAGTACTTC.

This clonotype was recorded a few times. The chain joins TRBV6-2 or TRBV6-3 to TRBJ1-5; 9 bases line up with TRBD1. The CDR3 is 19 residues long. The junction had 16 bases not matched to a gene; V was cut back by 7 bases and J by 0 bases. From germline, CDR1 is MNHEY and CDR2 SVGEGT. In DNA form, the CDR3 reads TGTGCCAGCACCCCGTACCGGGACAGGGAGCGATATAGCAATCAGCCCCAGCATTTT. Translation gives CASTPYRDRERYSNQPQHF.

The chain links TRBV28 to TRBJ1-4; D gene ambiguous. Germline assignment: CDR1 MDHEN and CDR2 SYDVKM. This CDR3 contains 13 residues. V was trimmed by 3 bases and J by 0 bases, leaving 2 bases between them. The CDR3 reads CASSFATNEKLFF. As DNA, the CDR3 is TGTGCCAGCAGTTTTGCAACTAATGAAAAACTGTTTTTT.

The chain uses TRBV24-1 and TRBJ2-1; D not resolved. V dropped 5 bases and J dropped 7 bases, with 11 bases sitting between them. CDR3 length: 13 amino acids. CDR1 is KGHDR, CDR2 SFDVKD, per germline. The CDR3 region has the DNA TGTGCCACCAGTGTTTCGTCCACGAATGAGCAGTTCTTC. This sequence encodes CATSVSSTNEQFF.

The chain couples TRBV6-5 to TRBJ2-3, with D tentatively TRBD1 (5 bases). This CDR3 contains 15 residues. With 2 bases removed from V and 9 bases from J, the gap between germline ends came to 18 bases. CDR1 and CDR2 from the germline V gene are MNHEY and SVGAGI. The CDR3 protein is CASSYDRQGRETQYF. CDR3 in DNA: TGTGCCAGCAGTTACGATCGGCAGGGCAGGGAAACGCAGTATTTT.

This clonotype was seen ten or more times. CDR3 nucleotide sequence: TGCAGTGCTAGAGTTCGGCAGGGATACGAGCAGTACTTC. This encodes CSARVRQGYEQYF. The chain combines TRBV20-1 with TRBJ2-7; the D gene is possibly TRBD1 (5 bases). Germline V CDR1 and CDR2: DFQATT, SNEGSKA (reference sequence). V gave up 1 base and J gave up 4 bases, with 11 bases separating them. CDR3 length: 13 amino acids.

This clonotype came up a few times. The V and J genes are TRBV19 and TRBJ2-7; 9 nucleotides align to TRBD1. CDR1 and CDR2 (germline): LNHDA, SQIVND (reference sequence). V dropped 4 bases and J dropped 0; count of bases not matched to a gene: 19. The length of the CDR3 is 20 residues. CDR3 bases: TGTGCCAGTAGTACGGACAGGGGATACGGGCTGCTGGTCGACTCCTACGAGCAGTACTTC. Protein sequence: CASSTDRGYGLLVDSYEQYF.

CDR3 DNA: TGTGCCAGCAGTTACTCGATATCGGGTTTCGGAGAGACCCAGTACTTC. It yields the protein CASSYSISGFGETQYF. The J gene is TRBJ2-5, the V gene TRBV6-6; D remains ambiguous. The CDR3 has 16 residues. The V gene lost 0 bases and the J gene lost 4 bases, with 15 bases spanning the gap. CDR1 and CDR2 from the germline V gene are MNHNY and SVGAGI (reference sequence).

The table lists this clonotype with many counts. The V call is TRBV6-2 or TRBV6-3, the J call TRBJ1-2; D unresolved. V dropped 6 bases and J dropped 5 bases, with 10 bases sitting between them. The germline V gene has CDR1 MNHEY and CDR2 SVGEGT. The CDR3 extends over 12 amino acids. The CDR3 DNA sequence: TGTGCCAGCAGCCATGGACCATATGGCTACACCTTC. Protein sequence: CASSHGPYGYTF.

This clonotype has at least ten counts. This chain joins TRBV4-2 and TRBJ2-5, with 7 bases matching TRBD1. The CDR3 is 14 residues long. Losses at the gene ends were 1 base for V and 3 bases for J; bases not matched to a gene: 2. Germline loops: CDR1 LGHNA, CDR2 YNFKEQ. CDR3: CASSQGTGEETQYF. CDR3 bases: TGTGCCAGCAGCCAAGGGACAGGAGAAGAGACCCAGTACTTC.

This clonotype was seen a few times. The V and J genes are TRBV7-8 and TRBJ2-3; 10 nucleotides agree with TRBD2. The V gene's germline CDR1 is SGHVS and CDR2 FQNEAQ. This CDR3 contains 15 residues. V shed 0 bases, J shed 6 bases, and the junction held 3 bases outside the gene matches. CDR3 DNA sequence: TGTGCCAGCAGCTTAGCCTGGACTAGCGGCGATACGCAGTATTTT. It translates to CASSLAWTSGDTQYF.